What follows are 5 T cell receptor beta chains derived from one specimen sequenced in a study of blood T cell repertoires in COVID-19. The repertoire was sequenced with immunoSEQ multiplex PCR; TCRdb's copy has only in-frame clones and lacks some. The data show roughly 250,000 clones, with around 81% seen just once and 5.5% to 8% held by the top ten. The sample taken for sequencing was peripheral blood. The origin of the receptors is a woman aged 55-69 years with active or convalescent COVID-19.

This clone was observed a few times. This chain links TRBV7-2 with TRBJ2-5; 10 bases are a match to TRBD1. The junction had 13 bases not matched to a gene; V was cut back by 1 base and J by 5 bases. CDR1 and CDR2 from the germline V gene are SGHTA and FQGNSA. This CDR3 is 18 amino acids long. The CDR3 DNA reads TGTGCCAGCAGCTTAGTACATAGTGGGACAGGGGTGGCCGAGACCCAGTACTTC. Its protein product is CASSLVHSGTGVAETQYF. The variable domain in full, completed from reference TRBV7-2 and TRBJ2-5, reads GAGVSQSPSNKVTEKGKDVELRCDPISGHTALYWYRQSLGQGLEFLIYFQGNSAPDKSGLPSDRFSAERTGGSVSTLTIQRTQQEDSAVYLCASSLVHSGTGVAETQYFGPGTRLLVL.

The chain combines TRBV9 with TRBJ2-1, with 7 bases fitting TRBD2. Trimming removed 3 bases from V and 10 bases from J; junction bases left unmatched: 7. There are 13 residues in the CDR3. Per germline, CDR1 SGDLS and CDR2 YYNGEE. CDR3 protein: CASSGEGRGEQFF. The CDR3 DNA sequence: TGTGCCAGCAGCGGGGAGGGTCGTGGGGAGCAGTTCTTC.

CDR3 DNA sequence: TGCGCCAGCAGCCAAGATGTTTGGACAGGGGAGGATGAAGCTTTCTTT. Translation: CASSQDVWTGEDEAFF. This chain links TRBV4-1 with TRBJ1-1; the match to TRBD1 covers 9 bases. CDR1 and CDR2 from the germline V gene are MGHRA and YSYEKL. Trimming cost V 0 bases and J 7 bases; bases outside gene matches: 9. The CDR3 has 16 residues.

A note on this clone: The identical CDR3 is also encoded by other nucleotide sequences in the sample. This rearrangement joins TRBV11-3 to TRBJ2-7; D may be TRBD2 (5 bases). The CDR3 consists of 11 residues. The germline CDR1 and CDR2 sequences are SGHNT and YENEEA. Trimming took 5 bases from V and 7 from J, leaving 9 bases between them. CDR3 sequence: CASSHGGEQYF. CDR3 bases: TGTGCCAGCAGCCACGGCGGGGAGCAGTACTTC.

The genes are TRBV5-1 and TRBJ1-2; 7 nucleotides align to TRBD1. The CDR3 length is 14 residues. The germline V gene encodes CDR1 SGHRS and CDR2 YFSETQ. V lost 0 bases, J lost 6 bases, and 5 bases stayed unmatched. In DNA, the CDR3 is TGCGCCAGCAGCTTGGACAGGGGCGTCGATGGCTACACCTTC. Encoded protein: CASSLDRGVDGYTF.